This T cell receptor beta chain was documented in a study of T cell responses to AZD1222 COVID-19 vaccine. The study, taken as a whole, reports: Spike-wide coverage was observed for vaccine-associated CD4 TCRs, with dominant responses at 160-218 and 743-854. A rise in Spike-specific TCR breadth and depth followed two AZD1222 doses.

This clone appeared a few times. What it binds is not known. Per the germline V gene, CDR1 is SGHTA and CDR2 is FQGTGA. V was pared by 3 bases and J by 7 bases, with 12 bases between. This CDR3 spans 13 amino acids. Clones were read by immunoSEQ multiplex PCR, and TCRdb kept only the in-frame ones, dropping some. The sample records 150,000 to 200,000 clones, about nine tenths being singletons. It was second doses at about 4 or about 12 weeks that were pooled. The gene calls are TRBV7-3 and TRBJ1-1; TRBD1 is a possible D gene (6 bases). The sequence was collected from an adult who received the AZD1222 COVID-19 vaccine. Sequences were derived from peripheral blood, sampled 28 days after the second AZD1222 dose. In nucleotides, the CDR3 is TGTGCCAGCAGCTTGTTGACAGGAGGTGAAGCTTTCTTT. Protein: CASSLLTGGEAFF.